Presented here are 5 T cell receptor beta chains from one specimen sequenced in a study of T cells after posttransplantation cyclophosphamide. Profiling relied on immunoSEQ multiplex PCR, and the TCRdb table lists in-frame clones only, not all of them. Of about 2,000 clones listed, 71% are singletons. Cyclophosphamide on days +3 and +4 followed busulfan-fludarabine conditioning and a marrow graft. The sequencing used PBMCs, collected nearly 35 days after a stem cell transplant with posttransplant cyclophosphamide. These receptors came from a male patient between 45 and 59 years old who received an allogeneic stem cell transplant from a related donor and was CMV-positive. T cells may partly derive from the graft donor.

This clone is judged hyperexpanded. This CDR3 is also generated by other DNA sequences in the sample. This sequence joins TRBV19 and TRBJ1-2, with 11 positions matching TRBD1. The CDR3 is 16 amino acids. V lost 3 bases, J lost 2 bases, and 5 bases stayed unmatched. Per the germline V gene, CDR1 is LNHDA and CDR2 is SQIVND (reference sequence). CDR3: CASSIRGQGANYGYTF. The DNA for the CDR3 is TGTGCCAGTAGTATTCGCGGACAGGGGGCGAACTATGGCTACACCTTC. The variable domain in full, completed from reference TRBV19 and TRBJ1-2, reads DGGITQSPKYLFRKEGQNVTLSCEQNLNHDAMYWYRQDPGQGLRLIYYSQIVNDFQKGDIAEGYSVSREKKESFPLTVTSAQKNPTAFYLCASSIRGQGANYGYTFGSGTRLTVV.

The chain employs TRBV10-3 and TRBJ2-3, with 7 nucleotides matching TRBD2. With V trimmed by 8 bases and J by 0 bases, 17 bases remained unmatched. Germline values: CDR1 ENHRY, CDR2 SYGVKD. This CDR3 region has 18 residues. CDR3 protein: CAIPKKESGTPSTDTQYF. In DNA, the CDR3 is TGTGCCATCCCCAAGAAGGAGAGCGGGACTCCCAGCACAGATACGCAGTATTTT.

This chain uses TRBV9 with TRBJ1-3, with 7 bases matching TRBD1. Germline lookup yields CDR1 SGDLS and CDR2 YYNGEE. The CDR3 loop spans 16 amino acids. Trimming took 3 bases from V and 4 from J; bases not matched to a gene: 10. CDR3 bases: TGTGCCAGCAGCGCCAAACCGGGACAGTCGGGAAACACCATATATTTT. It codes for CASSAKPGQSGNTIYF.

This chain links TRBV19 with TRBJ1-5; D perhaps matches TRBD1 (5 bases). CDR3 length: 19 residues. Trimming removed 1 base at V and 0 bases at J, with 19 bases between. Germline V CDR1 and CDR2: LNHDA, SQIVND (reference sequence). The CDR3 protein is CASSIGGGVLRDSNQPQHF. The CDR3 coding sequence is TGTGCCAGTAGTATAGGCGGGGGGGTCCTGCGCGATAGCAATCAGCCCCAGCATTTT.

CDR3 in amino acids: CASSIGTNAYEQYF. The CDR3 DNA reads as TGTGCCAGCAGTATCGGGACAAACGCCTACGAGCAGTACTTC. This chain connects TRBV7-8 to TRBJ2-7; maybe TRBD1 (6 bases). Germline CDR1 reads SGHVS; CDR2 reads FQNEAQ. The V gene lost 6 bases and the J gene lost 2 bases, with 14 bases spanning the gap. The CDR3 runs to 14 residues.